The rows below give T cell receptor beta chains drawn from one sample of a study. From the RT-PCR reads, TCRdb called clonotypes with MiXCR, one entry per CDR3 protein. The sample includes about 680,000 distinct CDR3 sequences, about 14% seen only once; the top ten take 3.6%. Sequenced: memory CD4+ T cells from blood. The receptors come from a female donor in good health, serving as a healthy control. Both conserved end residues are part of each CDR3. D genes are given only for firm matches. The listing skips clone size in some rows; elsewhere it reads once, few, many or a size class.

D: .; J: TRBJ2-1; size: few; V: TRBV24-1; DNA: TGTGCCACCAGAAGAGACTCCTACAATGAGCAGTTCTTC; CDR3: CATRRDSYNEQFF
D: .; J: TRBJ1-2; size: few; V: TRBV9; DNA: TGTGCCAGCAGCGTAGTTCCAACGGACTATGGCTACACCTTC; CDR3: CASSVVPTDYGYTF
D: .; J: TRBJ1-1; size: few; V: TRBV20-1; DNA: TGCAGTGCTAGAGATGCTACAAGGAGGGGCCTGAACACTGAAGCTTTCTTT; CDR3: CSARDATRRGLNTEAFF
D: .; J: TRBJ1-1; size: few; V: TRBV24-1; DNA: TGTGCCACCAGTGATTGGGGCACTGAAGCTTTCTTT; CDR3: CATSDWGTEAFF
D: .; J: TRBJ2-1; size: .; V: TRBV2; DNA: TGTGCCAGCAAGACAGTCAATGAGCAGTTCTTC; CDR3: CASKTVNEQFF
D: .; J: TRBJ2-2; size: many; V: TRBV29-1; DNA: TGCAGCGTTGTGGACGGCGGGGAGCTGTTTTTT; CDR3: CSVVDGGELFF
D: TRBD1; J: TRBJ2-7; size: .; V: TRBV7-3; DNA: TGTGCCAGCAGCGCCCAGGGGGCCAACGAGCAGTACTTC; CDR3: CASSAQGANEQYF
D: TRBD1; J: TRBJ1-5; size: few; V: TRBV19; DNA: TGTGCCAGTAGCCTTATCAGGGGGCTAGGGGGTCAGCCCCAGCATTTT; CDR3: CASSLIRGLGGQPQHF
D: .; J: TRBJ2-3; size: .; V: TRBV5-1; DNA: TGCGCCAGCAGCCAGGACAGCTACACAGATACGCAGTATTTT; CDR3: CASSQDSYTDTQYF
D: .; J: TRBJ1-5; size: .; V: TRBV15; DNA: TGTGCCACCAGCAGACAGAGAGTAAGCAATCAGCCCCAGCATTTT; CDR3: CATSRQRVSNQPQHF
D: .; J: TRBJ1-1; size: .; V: TRBV4-3; DNA: TGCGCCAGCAGCCTCACGTGGGGGACGTTCAACACTGAAGCTTTCTTT; CDR3: CASSLTWGTFNTEAFF
D: .; J: TRBJ1-1; size: many; V: TRBV12-3/TRBV12-4; DNA: TGTGCCAGCAGTTTGTGGACTGAGAACACTGAAGCTTTCTTT; CDR3: CASSLWTENTEAFF
D: .; J: TRBJ2-3; size: .; V: TRBV25-1; DNA: TGTGCCAGCAGTGCCCGGAACGCAGATACGCAGTATTTT; CDR3: CASSARNADTQYF